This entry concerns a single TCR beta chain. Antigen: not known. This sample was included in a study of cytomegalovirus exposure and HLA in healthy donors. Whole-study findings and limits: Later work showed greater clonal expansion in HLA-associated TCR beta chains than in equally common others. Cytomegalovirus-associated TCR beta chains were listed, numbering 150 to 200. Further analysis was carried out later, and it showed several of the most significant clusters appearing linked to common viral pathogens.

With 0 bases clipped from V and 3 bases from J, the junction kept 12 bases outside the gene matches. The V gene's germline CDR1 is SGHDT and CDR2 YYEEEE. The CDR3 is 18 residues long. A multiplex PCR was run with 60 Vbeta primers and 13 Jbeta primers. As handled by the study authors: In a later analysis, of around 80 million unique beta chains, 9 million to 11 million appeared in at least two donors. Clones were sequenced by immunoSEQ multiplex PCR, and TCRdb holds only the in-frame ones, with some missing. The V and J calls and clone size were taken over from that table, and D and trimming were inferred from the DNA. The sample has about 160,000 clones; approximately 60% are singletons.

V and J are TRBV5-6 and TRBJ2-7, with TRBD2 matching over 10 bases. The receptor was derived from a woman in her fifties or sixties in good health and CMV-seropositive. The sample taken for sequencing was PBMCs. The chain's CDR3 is CASSLEVGSGREDYEQYF. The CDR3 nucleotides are TGTGCCAGCAGCTTGGAAGTGGGCAGCGGGAGGGAGGACTACGAGCAGTACTTC.